The next 2 T cell receptor beta chains were all read from a single sample in a study of T cell repertoires and HLA-DP antigens. This table comes from immunoSEQ multiplex PCR, and its TCRdb copy is limited to in-frame clones, with some not included. The sample lists some 89,000 clones; approximately 89% were seen once. What these receptors recognize is not known. Specimen: CD4+ T cells from PBMCs. The receptors originated from a man aged 45-60 years in good health and CMV-seronegative.

V is TRBV7-2 and J is TRBJ1-3; D is ambiguous. The V and J ends lost 4 bases and 3 bases respectively, with 16 bases between them. The CDR3 is 16 amino acids. Looked up from germline, CDR1 is SGHTA and CDR2 is FQGNSA. CDR3 sequence: CASSSPGRFNGNTIYF. The CDR3 bases are TGTGCCAGCAGCTCCCCGGGGAGGTTTAATGGAAACACCATATATTTT.

This clone showed up just once. The chain combines TRBV2 with TRBJ2-2; D gene ambiguous. This CDR3 region has 14 residues. V lost 4 bases, J lost 4 bases, and 10 bases lay in between. The germline gives CDR1 SNHLY, CDR2 FYNNEI. The CDR3 DNA reads TGTGCCAGCAGTGCAGGAAAAGGCACCGGGGAGCTGTTTTTT. This encodes CASSAGKGTGELFF.